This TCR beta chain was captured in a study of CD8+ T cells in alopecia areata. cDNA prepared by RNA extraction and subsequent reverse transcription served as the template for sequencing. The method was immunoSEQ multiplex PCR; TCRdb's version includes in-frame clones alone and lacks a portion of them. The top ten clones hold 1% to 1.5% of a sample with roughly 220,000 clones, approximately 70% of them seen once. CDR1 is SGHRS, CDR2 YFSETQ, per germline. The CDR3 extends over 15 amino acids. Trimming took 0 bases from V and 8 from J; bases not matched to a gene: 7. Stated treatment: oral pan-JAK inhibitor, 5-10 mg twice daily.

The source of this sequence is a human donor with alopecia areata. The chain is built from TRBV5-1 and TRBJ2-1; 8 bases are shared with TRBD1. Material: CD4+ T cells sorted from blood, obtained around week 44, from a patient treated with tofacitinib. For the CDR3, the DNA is TGCGCCAGCAGCTTGGCCCGACAGGGGCACGATGAGCAGTTCTTC. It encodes CASSLARQGHDEQFF.